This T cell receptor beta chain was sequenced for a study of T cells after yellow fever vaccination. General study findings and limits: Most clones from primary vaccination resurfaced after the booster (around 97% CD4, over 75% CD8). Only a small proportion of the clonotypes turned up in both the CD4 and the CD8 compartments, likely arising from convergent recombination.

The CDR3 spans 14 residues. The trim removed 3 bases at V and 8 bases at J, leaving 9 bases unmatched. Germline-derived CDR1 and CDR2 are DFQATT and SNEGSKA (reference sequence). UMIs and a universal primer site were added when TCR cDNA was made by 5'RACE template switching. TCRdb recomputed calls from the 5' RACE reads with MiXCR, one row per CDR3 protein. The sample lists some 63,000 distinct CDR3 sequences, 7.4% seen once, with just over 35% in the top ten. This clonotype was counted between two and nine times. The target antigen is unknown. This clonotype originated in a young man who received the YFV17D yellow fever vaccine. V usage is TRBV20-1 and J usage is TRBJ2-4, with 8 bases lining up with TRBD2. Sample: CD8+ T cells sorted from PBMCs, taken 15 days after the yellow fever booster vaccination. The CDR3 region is CSARGLGEGDIQYF. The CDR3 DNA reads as TGCAGTGCTAGGGGACTAGGGGAAGGGGACATTCAGTACTTC.